The T cell receptor beta chain under discussion was sequenced for a study of cytomegalovirus exposure and HLA in healthy donors. Study results and caveats: Investigators reported 164 TCR beta chains as tied to cytomegalovirus.

This table comes from immunoSEQ multiplex PCR, and its TCRdb copy is limited to in-frame clones, with some not included. The table lists fewer than 120,000 clones, about 92% of them singletons. In this sample, this clone turned up once. Antigen specificity is unknown. The V end lost 4 bases, the J end lost 1 base, and 16 bases lay between the germline ends. This CDR3 region has 16 residues. Germline V gives CDR1 LGHNA, CDR2 YSLEER. The sequence derives from a woman aged 18-30 years in good health and CMV-seronegative. This sequence joins TRBV4-3 and TRBJ1-1; D unresolved. Material for sequencing was PBMCs. The CDR3 region is CASSPGRTRGNTEAFF. In DNA form, the CDR3 reads TGCGCCAGCAGCCCAGGACGGACTCGTGGGAACACTGAAGCTTTCTTT.